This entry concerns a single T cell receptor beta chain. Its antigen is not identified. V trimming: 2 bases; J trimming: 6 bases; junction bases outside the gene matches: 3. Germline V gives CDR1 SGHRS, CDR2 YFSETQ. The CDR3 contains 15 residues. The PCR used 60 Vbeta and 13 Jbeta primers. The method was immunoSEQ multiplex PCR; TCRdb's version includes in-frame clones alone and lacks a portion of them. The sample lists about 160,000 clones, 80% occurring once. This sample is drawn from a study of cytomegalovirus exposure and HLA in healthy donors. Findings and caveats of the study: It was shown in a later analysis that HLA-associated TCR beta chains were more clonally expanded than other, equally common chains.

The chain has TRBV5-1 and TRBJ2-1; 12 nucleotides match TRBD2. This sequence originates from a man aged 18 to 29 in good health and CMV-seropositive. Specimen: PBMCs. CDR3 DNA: TGCGCCAGCAGCTTACAGACTAGCGGGGGCAATGAGCAGTTCTTC. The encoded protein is CASSLQTSGGNEQFF.